The 11 T cell receptor beta chains reported below all come from one sample, sequenced in a study of T-cell reconstitution after alpha-beta-depleted transplantation in children. Unique molecular identifiers were incorporated during preparation of the TCRbeta library. Each CDR3 protein is one row after TCRdb ran MiXCR on the PCR reads. The sample records just under 250,000 distinct CDR3 sequences, about 25% being singletons. Sequencing used PBMCs, obtained before TCRalphabeta/CD19-depleted stem cell transplant. Receptor source: a girl aged 2 to 9 with Fanconi anemia, due to receive a stem cell transplant.

This clonotype was recorded a few times. The chain combines TRBV12-3 or TRBV12-4 with TRBJ2-1; 15 positions match TRBD2. The V and J ends lost 6 bases and 4 bases, in that order; junction bases with no gene match: 10. CDR3 length: 18 residues. Here the CDR3 reads CASRPPGLAGGLYNEQFF. CDR3 DNA: TGTGCCAGCAGACCACCGGGACTAGCGGGGGGCTTATACAATGAGCAGTTCTTC.

This clonotype has a count of ten or more. The chain uses TRBV29-1 and TRBJ2-1; possible D gene TRBD1, 5 bases. This CDR3 contains 10 residues. Deletions cut 3 bases from V and 10 bases from J, with 7 bases between. Germline V gene sequence: CDR1 SQVTM, CDR2 ANQGSEA. CDR3 sequence: CSVEGREQFF. CDR3 nucleotide sequence: TGCAGCGTTGAGGGGCGAGAGCAGTTCTTC.

This clonotype showed up many times. This CDR3 is CSARDLAPLTLAWETQYF. Here the CDR3 DNA reads TGCAGTGCTAGAGATCTGGCGCCCTTAACCTTAGCCTGGGAGACCCAGTACTTC. The chain combines TRBV20-1 with TRBJ2-5; the D is unclear. V lost 0 bases to trimming and J lost 5 bases, with 25 bases between them. The CDR3 length is 18 residues. Looked up from germline, CDR1 is DFQATT and CDR2 is SNEGSKA (reference sequence).

Ten or more counts support this clonotype. This chain uses TRBV10-3 with TRBJ1-2, with TRBD1 matching over 8 bases. In germline, CDR1 is ENHRY, CDR2 SYGVKD. J gave up 6 bases and V 6 bases, and 3 bases lay outside the gene matches. This CDR3 has 12 residues. CDR3 loop: CAISEDRDGYTF. The CDR3 region has the DNA TGTGCCATCAGCGAGGACAGGGATGGCTACACCTTC.

The rearrangement links TRBV5-1 to TRBJ2-3; 9 bases map to TRBD1. The CDR3 contains 15 residues. CDR1 SGHRS and CDR2 YFSETQ come from the germline V gene. V lost 0 bases, J lost 4 bases, and 3 bases stayed unmatched. CDR3 protein: CASSLGGQGPDTQYF. The CDR3 region has the DNA TGCGCCAGCAGCTTGGGTGGACAGGGGCCAGATACGCAGTATTTT.

At least ten counts were recorded for this clonotype. Relative to the germline gene, one junction end is altered; a read error may explain this. The chain links TRBV2 to TRBJ2-3; 12 bases match TRBD2. In germline, CDR1 is SNHLY, CDR2 FYNNEI. The CDR3 contains 13 residues. The CDR3 spells CASSETSGGPAFF. The DNA of the CDR3 is TGTGCCAGCAGTGAAACTAGCGGGGGGCCTGCCTTTTTT.

There are a few counts of this clonotype. V and J are TRBV20-1 and TRBJ2-1, with a tentative D call TRBD2 (5 bases). The germline V and J ends were trimmed by 5 bases and 4 bases, with 15 bases remaining between them. This CDR3 is built from 14 residues. Germline V gives CDR1 DFQATT, CDR2 SNEGSKA (reference sequence). The CDR3 protein is CSAPSQAGYNEQFF. In DNA form, the CDR3 reads TGCAGTGCTCCTAGCCAGGCGGGTTACAATGAGCAGTTCTTC.

V is TRBV20-1 and J is TRBJ2-3; D unresolved. The CDR3 length is 12 residues. The germline V gene encodes CDR1 DFQATT and CDR2 SNEGSKA (reference sequence). The germline V and J ends were trimmed by 5 bases and 2 bases, with 8 bases remaining between them. The CDR3 loop is CSARGTTDTQYF. CDR3 DNA: TGCAGTGCTCGCGGAACCACAGATACGCAGTATTTT.

Only a few counts were recorded for this clonotype. The chain joins TRBV6-2 or TRBV6-3 to TRBJ2-2; 12 bases are a match to TRBD2. With 5 bases clipped from V and 0 bases from J, the junction kept 1 base outside the gene matches. In germline, CDR1 is MNHEY, CDR2 SVGEGT. The CDR3 extends over 16 amino acids. The CDR3, as DNA: TGTGCCAGCAGTCGACTAGCGGGGGCGAACACCGGGGAGCTGTTTTTT. This sequence encodes CASSRLAGANTGELFF.

Many counts were recorded for this clonotype. The chain joins TRBV5-5 to TRBJ2-3; weak D call: TRBD2 (5 bases). This CDR3 has 14 residues. Looked up from germline, CDR1 is SGHKS and CDR2 is YYEKEE (reference sequence). V lost 1 base and J 5 bases, leaving 11 bases between the germline ends. CDR3: CASSLRSSRDTQYF. The DNA of the CDR3 is TGTGCCAGCAGCTTGCGGTCTAGCCGAGATACGCAGTATTTT.

V is TRBV20-1 and J is TRBJ2-7, with 9 bases that match TRBD2. The CDR3 length is 16 residues. Per germline, CDR1 DFQATT and CDR2 SNEGSKA (reference sequence). V gave up 1 base and J gave up 3 bases; unmatched junction bases: 10. CDR3 DNA: TGCAGTGCTAGAGCTGGTTCGCTAGCGGGGAACTACGAGCAGTACTTC. Protein sequence: CSARAGSLAGNYEQYF.